A selection of T cell receptor beta chains follows, all from one sample in a study of T cell responses to AZD1222 COVID-19 vaccine. TCRdb's table, derived via immunoSEQ multiplex PCR, lists solely in-frame clones and lacks some. The sample has some 130,000 clones; about nine tenths are singletons. The specimen was peripheral blood, collected on day 0 of MenACWY control vaccination. These receptors all stem from an adult in good health. Each CDR3 is given without its conserved first and last residue. Fields, in order: D gene, V gene, J gene, CDR3 protein. The D gene is left open where the match is weak.

TRBD2,TRBV6-5,TRBJ2-7,ASSYSLAGVGEQY
.,TRBV6-6,TRBJ1-1,ATDENTEAF
.,TRBV11-2,TRBJ1-5,ASSLEGESNQPQH
.,TRBV3-1/TRBV3-2,TRBJ1-5,ASSPGPPWTVGPQH
TRBD1,TRBV19,TRBJ2-7,ASSATGTGNEQY
.,TRBV28,TRBJ2-2,ASSFGGTGTGELF
.,TRBV6-5,TRBJ1-2,ASSYSRAGGYT
TRBD2,TRBV7-9,TRBJ2-7,ASSREWTSVHEQY
.,TRBV5-1,TRBJ1-2,ASSFAGQAGGYT
TRBD2,TRBV27,TRBJ2-7,ASSLAGGEQY
.,TRBV9,TRBJ2-2,ASSRTGQSNTGELF
.,TRBV9,TRBJ1-1,ASSPSFDTEAF
.,TRBV6-1,TRBJ1-3,ASSELDARSGNTIY
.,TRBV5-4,TRBJ1-2,ASSLDREGFYGYT
.,TRBV30,TRBJ1-2,AWGHPSGYT
TRBD2,TRBV12-5,TRBJ2-1,ASGLGGSGAWDEQF
.,TRBV7-9,TRBJ2-3,ASSLGGTGDTQY
TRBD1,TRBV5-6,TRBJ2-3,ASKRDRVDTQY
.,TRBV3-1/TRBV3-2,TRBJ2-7,ASSHGLAYEQY
.,TRBV30,TRBJ2-2,AWGAGTGELF
TRBD1,TRBV6-1,TRBJ1-4,ASSERDRGLNEKLF
TRBD1,TRBV28,TRBJ2-7,ASSPGTGGYEQY
.,TRBV6-6,TRBJ1-1,ASSYDLPRGAF
TRBD1,TRBV5-1,TRBJ1-5,ASSLSPGGGQPQH
.,TRBV3-1/TRBV3-2,TRBJ2-1,ASSQDRLTHNEQF
.,TRBV6-6,TRBJ2-2,ASSLFNTGELF
.,TRBV28,TRBJ2-7,AIAEGGMPYEQY
TRBD1,TRBV2,TRBJ1-2,ASSEPRGQNYGYT
.,TRBV5-1,TRBJ1-1,ASSLGMGTEAF
.,TRBV28,TRBJ2-1,ASRPTVLSYNEQF
.,TRBV5-1,TRBJ2-7,ASSFRGYEQY
.,TRBV28,TRBJ1-2,ASMTASGDGYT
.,TRBV18,TRBJ1-2,ASSLTQVPVDGYT
.,TRBV5-6,TRBJ2-3,ASVGRLTDTQY
TRBD1,TRBV18,TRBJ2-3,ASSGQGAGDTQY
.,TRBV2,TRBJ2-4,AGGLLAKNIQY
.,TRBV6-6,TRBJ2-3,ASSGAVHTDTQY
.,TRBV9,TRBJ1-4,ASSVGFGRTSNEKLF
.,TRBV28,TRBJ2-1,ASSGGGSYNEQF
.,TRBV5-6,TRBJ1-4,ASSSLSGTNEKLF
TRBD1,TRBV5-1,TRBJ1-3,ARDRFLSGNTIY
.,TRBV2,TRBJ2-1,ASSEAYEQF
.,TRBV6-1,TRBJ1-4,ASSEGGGSTNEKLF
.,TRBV27,TRBJ1-2,ASRMSGTKNYGYT
.,TRBV6-5,TRBJ2-7,ASRIKQEDEQY
TRBD1,TRBV7-9,TRBJ2-7,ASSLGTPTGGDEQY
TRBD2,TRBV18,TRBJ2-7,ASSPQGAGHSYEQY
TRBD1,TRBV24-1,TRBJ1-2,ATSGRGDYGYT
.,TRBV10-2,TRBJ2-7,ASSDMGPTIYEQY
TRBD2,TRBV11-3,TRBJ2-1,ASSLRSAGGLGRSYNEQF
.,TRBV28,TRBJ1-3,ASSGWDTIY
.,TRBV19,TRBJ2-5,ASSIGSGGQETQY
TRBD1,TRBV3-1/TRBV3-2,TRBJ1-6,ASSQTRGSNSPLH
.,TRBV5-1,TRBJ2-2,ASSFKGGFAGELF
TRBD2,TRBV5-4,TRBJ2-5,ASSPGGQETQY
TRBD2,TRBV2,TRBJ2-3,ASSHSGGTDTQY
.,TRBV30,TRBJ2-4,AWNRDLVEIQY